This T cell receptor (beta chain) was recovered during a study of T cells in Graves' hyperthyroidism and ophthalmopathy. This clonotype was detected many times. The antigen is unknown. CDR3 length: 16 amino acids. Trimming cost V 0 bases and J 2 bases, with 12 bases left between them. Looked up from germline, CDR1 is MNHNS and CDR2 is SASEGT. TCR beta CDR3 sequences were amplified from RNA transcripts. First-round RT-PCR targeting the TCR CDR3 was performed with the HTBI primer set. TCRdb fed the multiplex PCR reads into MiXCR, producing one record per CDR3 protein. The data contain 300,000 to 450,000 distinct CDR3 sequences, 14% of them singletons. Study results and limitations: Ophthalmopathy stood apart from stable hyperthyroidism in a 13 V-J model. Expanded thyroid clonotypes (above 0.001) were mostly also found in blood.

The rearrangement links TRBV6-1 to TRBJ2-3; no clear D gene. This receptor was obtained from a woman aged 25-40 years with Graves' ophthalmopathy. Sequencing was performed on blood. The CDR3 DNA reads TGTGCCAGCAGTGAAGCCACGATGCCTTACACAGATACGCAGTATTTT. It yields the protein CASSEATMPYTDTQYF.